These T cell receptor beta chains were read from a single sample in a study of Graves' ophthalmopathy and Graves' hyperthyroidism. One entry per CDR3 protein, called by TCRdb with MiXCR from the multiplex PCR reads. The sample records around 1,000,000 distinct CDR3 sequences, about two fifths being singletons. Sequenced material: peripheral blood or thyroid tissue (not recorded which). Receptors originate from an adult man with Graves' hyperthyroidism. CDR3s include the opening cysteine and the closing phenylalanine or tryptophan. Fields, in order: J gene, clone size, D gene, V gene, CDR3 DNA, CDR3 protein. The D gene is left open where the match is weak. Not all rows give a size; the values are once, few, many and, for expanded clones, a class.

j_gene: TRBJ1-5; abundance: many; d_gene: .; v_gene: TRBV19; CDR3nt: TGTGCCAGTAGTGTTGACAGTGACAATCAGCCCCAGCATTTT; CDR3aa: CASSVDSDNQPQHF
j_gene: TRBJ2-7; abundance: few; d_gene: .; v_gene: TRBV4-3; CDR3nt: TGCGCCAGCAGCCTACTAGCCGTAGACGAGCAGTACTTC; CDR3aa: CASSLLAVDEQYF
j_gene: TRBJ2-7; abundance: few; d_gene: .; v_gene: TRBV6-2/TRBV6-3; CDR3nt: TGTGCCAGCCAAGCTAGCGAGAGCTACGAGCAGTACTTC; CDR3aa: CASQASESYEQYF
j_gene: TRBJ1-2; abundance: many; d_gene: TRBD1; v_gene: TRBV19; CDR3nt: TGTGCCAGTAGTGCCGGGACAGGGACCTATGGCTACACCTTC; CDR3aa: CASSAGTGTYGYTF
j_gene: TRBJ2-5; abundance: once; d_gene: .; v_gene: TRBV10-3; CDR3nt: TGTGCCAGCAGTTACTCAACGTCCGGGAACCAAGAGACCCAGTACTTC; CDR3aa: CASSYSTSGNQETQYF
j_gene: TRBJ2-7; abundance: few; d_gene: .; v_gene: TRBV10-3; CDR3nt: TGTGCCAGCAGTCGACACACGGATGACTACGAGCAGTACTTC; CDR3aa: CASSRHTDDYEQYF
j_gene: TRBJ1-1; abundance: .; d_gene: .; v_gene: TRBV5-1; CDR3nt: TGCGCCAGCAGTCGGACACAGGGACCTGAAGCTTTCTTT; CDR3aa: CASSRTQGPEAFF
j_gene: TRBJ2-7; abundance: .; d_gene: .; v_gene: TRBV30; CDR3nt: TGTGCCTGGGACCAGCGGAGCTCCTACGAGCAGTACTTC; CDR3aa: CAWDQRSSYEQYF
j_gene: TRBJ1-5; abundance: .; d_gene: .; v_gene: TRBV6-5; CDR3nt: TGTGCCAGCGGGCAAGAAGCCGTGGGGGCCCAGCATTTT; CDR3aa: CASGQEAVGAQHF
j_gene: TRBJ2-7; abundance: .; d_gene: TRBD1; v_gene: TRBV7-9; CDR3nt: TGTGCCAGCAGGGGACAGGGTAACGAGCAGTACTTC; CDR3aa: CASRGQGNEQYF
j_gene: TRBJ1-5; abundance: many; d_gene: TRBD1; v_gene: TRBV20-1; CDR3nt: TGCAGTGCTAGGCCCGGGACAGGGGTGGGTCAGCCCCAGCATTTT; CDR3aa: CSARPGTGVGQPQHF
j_gene: TRBJ1-2; abundance: many; d_gene: .; v_gene: TRBV7-2; CDR3nt: TGTGCCAGCACTCCCGCGGGAGGCTACACCTTC; CDR3aa: CASTPAGGYTF
j_gene: TRBJ2-7; abundance: many; d_gene: TRBD2; v_gene: TRBV7-2; CDR3nt: TGTGCCAGCAGCCCGGCTAGCGGGACCTACGAGCAGTACTTC; CDR3aa: CASSPASGTYEQYF
j_gene: TRBJ1-5; abundance: many; d_gene: .; v_gene: TRBV10-1; CDR3nt: TGCGCCAGCATTAGAGAGAACGACAGGTCAAATCAGCCCCAGCATTTT; CDR3aa: CASIRENDRSNQPQHF
j_gene: TRBJ2-7; abundance: many; d_gene: .; v_gene: TRBV19; CDR3nt: TGTGCCAGTAGTCCCTCGGTTACCTACGAGCAGTACTTC; CDR3aa: CASSPSVTYEQYF
j_gene: TRBJ2-1; abundance: few; d_gene: .; v_gene: TRBV10-3; CDR3nt: TGTGCCATCATGGGGGCGTCGGAGCAGTTCTTC; CDR3aa: CAIMGASEQFF
j_gene: TRBJ2-7; abundance: many; d_gene: .; v_gene: TRBV9; CDR3nt: TGTGCCAGCAGCGGTGGGGGGCCAACCCCGACCTACGAGCAGTACTTC; CDR3aa: CASSGGGPTPTYEQYF
j_gene: TRBJ1-5; abundance: many; d_gene: .; v_gene: TRBV7-8; CDR3nt: TGTGCCAGCAGCTTAGAGGGCCATAATAGCAATCAGCCCCAGCATTTT; CDR3aa: CASSLEGHNSNQPQHF
j_gene: TRBJ1-2; abundance: few; d_gene: .; v_gene: TRBV12-3/TRBV12-4; CDR3nt: TGTGCCAGCACATATACAGGGTTGACGGCTGGCTACACCTTC; CDR3aa: CASTYTGLTAGYTF
j_gene: TRBJ2-6; abundance: few; d_gene: .; v_gene: TRBV16; CDR3nt: TGTGCCAGCAGCCAATCAGGGGTGCCTGGGGCCAACGTCCTGACTTTC; CDR3aa: CASSQSGVPGANVLTF
j_gene: TRBJ1-5; abundance: many; d_gene: .; v_gene: TRBV7-8; CDR3nt: TGTGCCAGCAGCTTTGGAGAAGGGATTGGCAATCAGCCCCAGCATTTT; CDR3aa: CASSFGEGIGNQPQHF
j_gene: TRBJ2-5; abundance: .; d_gene: .; v_gene: TRBV7-9; CDR3nt: TGCGCCAGCAGCTTGGTGGGGGGCATAAAGACCCAGTACTTC; CDR3aa: CASSLVGGIKTQYF
j_gene: TRBJ2-7; abundance: .; d_gene: .; v_gene: TRBV29-1; CDR3nt: TGCAGCGTTGGGGGGGGGCAGATCTACGAGCAGTACTTC; CDR3aa: CSVGGGQIYEQYF
j_gene: TRBJ1-3; abundance: many; d_gene: .; v_gene: TRBV7-9; CDR3nt: TGTGCCAGCAGCGGGACGGCGGCATCTGGAAACACCATATATTTT; CDR3aa: CASSGTAASGNTIYF
j_gene: TRBJ2-5; abundance: .; d_gene: .; v_gene: TRBV10-3; CDR3nt: TGTGCCAGCAAGGCAGACCTTCCCGAGACCCAGTACTTC; CDR3aa: CASKADLPETQYF
j_gene: TRBJ1-1; abundance: .; d_gene: .; v_gene: TRBV12-3/TRBV12-4; CDR3nt: TGTGCCAGCAGTCCCCAACCCGGGGCCGCTTTCTTT; CDR3aa: CASSPQPGAAFF
j_gene: TRBJ2-5; abundance: many; d_gene: .; v_gene: TRBV7-2; CDR3nt: TGTGCCAGCAGCTTAGCTGCGGGAATCGCAGGTCAAGAGACCCAGTACTTC; CDR3aa: CASSLAAGIAGQETQYF
j_gene: TRBJ2-7; abundance: .; d_gene: .; v_gene: TRBV5-1; CDR3nt: TGCGCCAGCAGCTTGGTTGCCAGCGACGAGCAGTACTTC; CDR3aa: CASSLVASDEQYF
j_gene: TRBJ1-5; abundance: .; d_gene: .; v_gene: TRBV7-9; CDR3nt: TGTACCAGCAGCCCCATCTTTAGCAATCAGCCACAGCATTTT; CDR3aa: CTSSPIFSNQPQHF
j_gene: TRBJ2-7; abundance: .; d_gene: .; v_gene: TRBV5-1; CDR3nt: TGCGCCAGCCCCGGGACTGGGAGAGATGAGCAGTACTTC; CDR3aa: CASPGTGRDEQYF
j_gene: TRBJ2-6; abundance: .; d_gene: TRBD1; v_gene: TRBV11-2; CDR3nt: TGTGCCAGCAGCCCACGACAGGGGGGCTTTCGGTCCGGGGCCAACGTCCTGACTTTC; CDR3aa: CASSPRQGGFRSGANVLTF
j_gene: TRBJ2-5; abundance: .; d_gene: .; v_gene: TRBV7-4; CDR3nt: TGTGCCAGCATCACTAGGGACGGCCTTCGGGCCCAGTACTTC; CDR3aa: CASITRDGLRAQYF
j_gene: TRBJ2-5; abundance: many; d_gene: TRBD1; v_gene: TRBV13; CDR3nt: TGTGCCAGCAGCCCGATACAGGGGGCGAGGGAGACCCAGTACTTC; CDR3aa: CASSPIQGARETQYF
j_gene: TRBJ1-6; abundance: many; d_gene: .; v_gene: TRBV25-1; CDR3nt: TGTGCCACCGAGGACACTCCTGATTCACCCCTCCACTTT; CDR3aa: CATEDTPDSPLHF
j_gene: TRBJ1-2; abundance: many; d_gene: .; v_gene: TRBV20-1; CDR3nt: TGCAGTGCTAGGACGGCTGTAACCTATGGCTACACCTTC; CDR3aa: CSARTAVTYGYTF
j_gene: TRBJ1-1; abundance: many; d_gene: TRBD1; v_gene: TRBV19; CDR3nt: TGTGCCAGTAGAACGACAGGGATTCTCATGAACACTGAAGCTTTCTTT; CDR3aa: CASRTTGILMNTEAFF
j_gene: TRBJ2-7; abundance: once; d_gene: TRBD1; v_gene: TRBV7-2; CDR3nt: TGTGCCAGCAGCCGACACTCACGGAAAGACAGGGGGCTAACAAACATGCAGTACTTC; CDR3aa: CASSRHSRKDRGLTNMQYF
j_gene: TRBJ2-7; abundance: many; d_gene: TRBD1; v_gene: TRBV13; CDR3nt: TGTGCCAGCAGCCCCCCGGACAGGTGGTACGAGCAGTACTTC; CDR3aa: CASSPPDRWYEQYF
j_gene: TRBJ2-7; abundance: many; d_gene: TRBD2; v_gene: TRBV4-3; CDR3nt: TGCGCCAGCAGCCAAGTTAGGGCGGGAGAATACGAGCAGTACTTC; CDR3aa: CASSQVRAGEYEQYF
j_gene: TRBJ2-7; abundance: .; d_gene: .; v_gene: TRBV9; CDR3nt: TGTGCCAGCCTTCCGGCAGGGATCCACGAGCAGTACTTC; CDR3aa: CASLPAGIHEQYF
j_gene: TRBJ1-2; abundance: .; d_gene: .; v_gene: TRBV5-1; CDR3nt: TGCGCCAGCAGCTTTGGAGGGGAGAACTATGGCTACACCTTC; CDR3aa: CASSFGGENYGYTF
j_gene: TRBJ1-6; abundance: few; d_gene: TRBD1; v_gene: TRBV11-1; CDR3nt: TGTGCCAGCAGCTTATTCTTCGGGGGACAGGCGGTGAATTCACCCCTCCACTTT; CDR3aa: CASSLFFGGQAVNSPLHF
j_gene: TRBJ1-2; abundance: many; d_gene: .; v_gene: TRBV7-3; CDR3nt: TGTGCCAGCAGCCCTACGGGCAGCGGGAGCTACACCTTC; CDR3aa: CASSPTGSGSYTF
j_gene: TRBJ1-6; abundance: .; d_gene: TRBD1; v_gene: TRBV27; CDR3nt: TGTGCCAGCAGTACCACGGCGACAGGGACTAATTCACCCCTCCACTTT; CDR3aa: CASSTTATGTNSPLHF
j_gene: TRBJ2-7; abundance: .; d_gene: .; v_gene: TRBV10-3; CDR3nt: TGTGCCAGCAGGCTGGACTCCGGGGTGCAGTACTTC; CDR3aa: CASRLDSGVQYF
j_gene: TRBJ1-1; abundance: many; d_gene: .; v_gene: TRBV11-1; CDR3nt: TGTGCCAGCAGCCGGGGGACGGAGAACACTGAAGCTTTCTTT; CDR3aa: CASSRGTENTEAFF
j_gene: TRBJ1-3; abundance: many; d_gene: .; v_gene: TRBV29-1; CDR3nt: TGCAGCGTTGAATTCTCTGGAAACACCATATATTTT; CDR3aa: CSVEFSGNTIYF
j_gene: TRBJ2-7; abundance: .; d_gene: TRBD2; v_gene: TRBV7-2; CDR3nt: TGTGCCAGCAGCGTAGCCTGGGACTACTCCTACGAGCAGTACTTC; CDR3aa: CASSVAWDYSYEQYF